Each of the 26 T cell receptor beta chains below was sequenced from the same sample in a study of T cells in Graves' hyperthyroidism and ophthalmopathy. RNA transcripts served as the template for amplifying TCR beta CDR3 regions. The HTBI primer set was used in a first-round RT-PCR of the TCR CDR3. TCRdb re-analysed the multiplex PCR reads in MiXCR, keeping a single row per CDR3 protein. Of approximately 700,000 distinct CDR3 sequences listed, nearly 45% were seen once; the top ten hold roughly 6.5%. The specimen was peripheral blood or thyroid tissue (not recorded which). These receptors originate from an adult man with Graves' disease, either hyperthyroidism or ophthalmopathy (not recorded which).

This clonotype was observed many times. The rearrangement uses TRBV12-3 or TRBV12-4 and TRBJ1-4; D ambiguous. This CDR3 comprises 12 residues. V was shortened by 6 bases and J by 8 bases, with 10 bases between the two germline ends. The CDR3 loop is CASSLLVEKLFF. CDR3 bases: TGTGCCAGCAGCTTGCTAGTCGAAAAACTGTTTTTT.

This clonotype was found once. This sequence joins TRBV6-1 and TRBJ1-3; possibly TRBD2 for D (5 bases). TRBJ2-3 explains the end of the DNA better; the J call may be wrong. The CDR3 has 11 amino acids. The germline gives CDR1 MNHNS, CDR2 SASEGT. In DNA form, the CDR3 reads TGTGCCAGCAGAGGACTGCAAACGCAGTATTTT. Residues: CASRGLQTQYF.

The CDR3 is CASSQGQAKTQYF. CDR3 coding DNA: TGTGCCAGCAGCCAGGGACAGGCGAAGACCCAGTACTTC. V usage is TRBV12-3 or TRBV12-4 and J usage is TRBJ2-5; the match to TRBD1 covers 8 bases. J gave up 6 bases and V 6 bases, and 6 bases lay outside the gene matches. The CDR3 contains 13 residues.

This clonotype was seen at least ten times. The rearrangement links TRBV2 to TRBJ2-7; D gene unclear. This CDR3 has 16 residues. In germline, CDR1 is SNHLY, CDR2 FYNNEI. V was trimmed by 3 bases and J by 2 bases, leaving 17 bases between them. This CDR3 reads CASSEGQQVVPYEQYF. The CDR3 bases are TGTGCCAGCAGTGAGGGCCAGCAAGTTGTGCCCTACGAGCAGTACTTC. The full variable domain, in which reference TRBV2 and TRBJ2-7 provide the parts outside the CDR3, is EPEVTQTPSHQVTQMGQEVILRCVPISNHLYFYWYRQILGQKVEFLVSFYNNEISEKSEIFDDQFSVERPDGSNFTLKIRSTKLEDSAMYFCASSEGQQVVPYEQYFGPGTRLTVT.

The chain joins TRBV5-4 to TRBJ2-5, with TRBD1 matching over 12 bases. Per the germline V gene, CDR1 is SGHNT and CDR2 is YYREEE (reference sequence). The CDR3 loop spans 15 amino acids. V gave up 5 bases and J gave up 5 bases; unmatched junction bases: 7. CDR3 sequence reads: CASSPGTGGWETQYF. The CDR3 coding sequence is TGTGCCAGCAGTCCCGGGACAGGGGGCTGGGAGACCCAGTACTTC.

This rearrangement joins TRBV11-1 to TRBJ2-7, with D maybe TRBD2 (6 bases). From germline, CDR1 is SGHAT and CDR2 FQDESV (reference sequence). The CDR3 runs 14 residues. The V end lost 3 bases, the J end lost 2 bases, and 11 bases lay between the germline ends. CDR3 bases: TGTGCCAGCAGCTTCCCGGAGGGTACCTACGAGCAGTACTTC. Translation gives CASSFPEGTYEQYF.

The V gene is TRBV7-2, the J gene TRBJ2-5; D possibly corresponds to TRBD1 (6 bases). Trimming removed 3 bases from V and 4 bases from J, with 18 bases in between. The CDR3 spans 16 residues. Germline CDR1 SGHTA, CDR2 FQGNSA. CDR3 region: CASSLGINRGGETQYF. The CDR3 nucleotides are TGTGCCAGCAGCTTGGGCATCAATCGAGGGGGAGAGACCCAGTACTTC.

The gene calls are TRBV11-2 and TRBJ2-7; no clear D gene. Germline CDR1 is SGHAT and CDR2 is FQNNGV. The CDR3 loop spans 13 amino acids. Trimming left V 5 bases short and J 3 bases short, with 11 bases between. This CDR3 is CASSPYRFYEQYF. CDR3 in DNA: TGTGCCAGCAGCCCTTATCGGTTCTACGAGCAGTACTTC.

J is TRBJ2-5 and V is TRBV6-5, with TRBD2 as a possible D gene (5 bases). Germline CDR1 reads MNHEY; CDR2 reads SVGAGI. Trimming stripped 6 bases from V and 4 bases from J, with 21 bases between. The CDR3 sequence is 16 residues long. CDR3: CASSFIGAGGRETQYF. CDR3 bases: TGTGCCAGCAGCTTCATAGGCGCAGGAGGCCGAGAGACCCAGTACTTC.

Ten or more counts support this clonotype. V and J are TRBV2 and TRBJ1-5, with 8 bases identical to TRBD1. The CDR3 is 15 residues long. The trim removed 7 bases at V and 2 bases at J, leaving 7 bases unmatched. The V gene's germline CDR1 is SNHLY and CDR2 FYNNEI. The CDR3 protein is CASIFDRGGNQPQHF. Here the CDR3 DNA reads TGTGCCAGCATATTCGACAGGGGAGGCAATCAGCCCCAGCATTTT.

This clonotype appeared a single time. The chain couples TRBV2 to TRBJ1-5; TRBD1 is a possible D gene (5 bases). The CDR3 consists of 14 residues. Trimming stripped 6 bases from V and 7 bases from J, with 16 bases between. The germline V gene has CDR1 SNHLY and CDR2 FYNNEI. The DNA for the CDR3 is TGTGCCAGCAGGGACACATTAAGCGGACAGCCCCAGCATTTT. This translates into CASRDTLSGQPQHF.

The CDR3 sequence is CAIPGSGNTIYF. DNA for the CDR3: TGTGCCATCCCGGGGTCTGGAAACACCATATATTTT. This chain links TRBV10-3 with TRBJ1-3; D unresolved. The V end was cut by 8 bases, the J end by 1 base, with 6 bases between. The CDR3 extends over 12 amino acids. Germline V lookup: CDR1 ENHRY, CDR2 SYGVKD.

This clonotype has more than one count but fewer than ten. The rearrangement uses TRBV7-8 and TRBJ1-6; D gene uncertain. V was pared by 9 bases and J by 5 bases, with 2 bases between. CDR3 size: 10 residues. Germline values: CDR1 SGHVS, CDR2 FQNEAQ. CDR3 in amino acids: CARDNSPLHF. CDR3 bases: TGTGCCAGGGATAATTCACCCCTCCACTTT.

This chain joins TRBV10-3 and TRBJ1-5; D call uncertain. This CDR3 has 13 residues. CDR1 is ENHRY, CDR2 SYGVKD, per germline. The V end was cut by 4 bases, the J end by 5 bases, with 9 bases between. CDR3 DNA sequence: TGTGCCATCAGTGGGGCTACCCATCAGCCCCAGCATTTT. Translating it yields CAISGATHQPQHF.

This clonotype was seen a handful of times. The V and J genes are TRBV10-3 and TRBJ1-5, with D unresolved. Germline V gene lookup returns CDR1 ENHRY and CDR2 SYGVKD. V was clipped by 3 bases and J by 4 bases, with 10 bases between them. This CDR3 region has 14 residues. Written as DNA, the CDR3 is TGTGCCATCAGTGATATAAGTCTTAATCAGCCCCAGCATTTT. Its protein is CAISDISLNQPQHF.

CDR3 sequence (DNA): TGTGCCATCGGACCCGGGACAGGGGCCAACACTGAAGCTTTCTTT. Its translation: CAIGPGTGANTEAFF. The gene calls are TRBV10-3 and TRBJ1-1; 10 bases line up with TRBD1. Unmatched junction bases numbered 8, after V lost 8 bases and J lost 2 bases. In germline, CDR1 is ENHRY, CDR2 SYGVKD. This CDR3 spans 15 amino acids.

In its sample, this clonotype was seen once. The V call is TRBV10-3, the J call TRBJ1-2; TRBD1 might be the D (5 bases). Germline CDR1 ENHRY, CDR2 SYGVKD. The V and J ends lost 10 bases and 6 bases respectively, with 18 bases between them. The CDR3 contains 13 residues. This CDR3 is CATRQGRNNGYTF. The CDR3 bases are TGTGCCACCCGCCAGGGCAGGAACAATGGCTACACCTTC.

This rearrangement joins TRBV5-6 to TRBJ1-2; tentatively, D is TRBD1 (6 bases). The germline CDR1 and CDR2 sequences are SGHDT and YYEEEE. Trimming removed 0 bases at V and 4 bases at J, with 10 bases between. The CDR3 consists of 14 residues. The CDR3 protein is CASSLGTATYGYTF. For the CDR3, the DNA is TGTGCCAGCAGCTTGGGGACAGCAACCTATGGCTACACCTTC. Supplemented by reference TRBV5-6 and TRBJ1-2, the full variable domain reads DAGVTQSPTHLIKTRGQQVTLRCSPKSGHDTVSWYQQALGQGPQFIFQYYEEEERQRGNFPDRFSGHQFPNYSSELNVNALLLGDSALYLCASSLGTATYGYTFGSGTRLTVV.

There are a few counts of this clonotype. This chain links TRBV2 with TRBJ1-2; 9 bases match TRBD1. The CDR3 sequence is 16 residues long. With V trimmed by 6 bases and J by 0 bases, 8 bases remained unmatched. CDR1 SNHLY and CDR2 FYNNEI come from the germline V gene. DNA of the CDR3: TGTGCCAGCAGCGTAGCGGGACAGGGTCCTAACTATGGCTACACCTTC. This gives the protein CASSVAGQGPNYGYTF.

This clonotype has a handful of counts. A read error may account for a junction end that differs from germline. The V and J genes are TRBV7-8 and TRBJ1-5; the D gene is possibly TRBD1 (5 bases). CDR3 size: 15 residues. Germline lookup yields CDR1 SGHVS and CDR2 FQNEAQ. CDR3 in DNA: TGCGCCAGCAGCCAGTGGGGGGAGAGCAATCAGCCCCAGCATTTT. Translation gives CASSQWGESNQPQHF.

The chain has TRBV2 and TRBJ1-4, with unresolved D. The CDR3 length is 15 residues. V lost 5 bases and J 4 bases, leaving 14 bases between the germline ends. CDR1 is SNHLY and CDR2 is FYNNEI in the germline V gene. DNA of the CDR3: TGTGCCAGCAGTTACGAGGGCGGACGTAATGAAAAACTGTTTTTT. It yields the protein CASSYEGGRNEKLFF. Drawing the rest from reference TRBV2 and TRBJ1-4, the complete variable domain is EPEVTQTPSHQVTQMGQEVILRCVPISNHLYFYWYRQILGQKVEFLVSFYNNEISEKSEIFDDQFSVERPDGSNFTLKIRSTKLEDSAMYFCASSYEGGRNEKLFFGSGTQLSVL.

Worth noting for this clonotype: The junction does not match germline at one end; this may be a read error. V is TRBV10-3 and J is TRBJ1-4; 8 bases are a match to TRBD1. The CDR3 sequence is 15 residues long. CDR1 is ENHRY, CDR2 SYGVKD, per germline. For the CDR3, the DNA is TGTGCCAGCAGTTACGCGACAGGGGATAGGGAAAAACTGTTTTTT. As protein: CASSYATGDREKLFF.

CDR3 coding DNA: TGTGCCAGTAGTAACAGAGGGGCAGGGGGCTACTATGGCTACACCTTC. Translation gives CASSNRGAGGYYGYTF. The rearrangement links TRBV19 to TRBJ1-2; TRBD1 matches 8 bases. V lost 4 bases and J lost 3; bases outside the gene matches: 10. Germline V gives CDR1 LNHDA, CDR2 SQIVND (reference sequence). The CDR3 totals 16 residues.

The CDR3 region is CSARDRVGTQETQYF. In DNA, the CDR3 is TGCAGTGCTAGAGATCGGGTGGGAACTCAAGAGACCCAGTACTTC. The chain is built from TRBV20-1 and TRBJ2-5; D unresolved. Germline CDR1 reads DFQATT; CDR2 reads SNEGSKA (reference sequence). This CDR3 has 15 amino acids. Between the trimmed V and J ends, which lost 0 bases and 2 bases, there was a span of 13 bases.

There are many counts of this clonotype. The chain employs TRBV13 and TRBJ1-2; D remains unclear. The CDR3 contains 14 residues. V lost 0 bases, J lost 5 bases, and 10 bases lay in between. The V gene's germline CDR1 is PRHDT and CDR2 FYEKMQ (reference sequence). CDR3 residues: CASSLGSDEYGYTF. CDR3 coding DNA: TGTGCCAGCAGCTTAGGGTCAGATGAATATGGCTACACCTTC.

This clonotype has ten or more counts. In DNA, the CDR3 is TGTGCCAGCAGAAGGGGTTACGAGACCCAGTACTTC. Translating it yields CASRRGYETQYF. The chain has TRBV6-1 and TRBJ2-5, with D tentatively TRBD1 (5 bases). Per the germline V gene, CDR1 is MNHNS and CDR2 is SASEGT. This CDR3 is 12 amino acids long. The V gene lost 6 bases and the J gene lost 5 bases, with 10 bases spanning the gap.